Listed here is a single T cell receptor (beta chain). The antigen it recognizes is unknown. Base qualities were left out, and no much larger clone turns up one base away. Each collaborating institution followed its own protocols to collect whole blood in K2EDTA tubes. For TCRbeta analysis, collaborator samples were shipped as frozen whole blood, as isolated PBMCs, or as DNA extracted from either sample type. The CDR3 measures 15 amino acids from cysteine to phenylalanine. Just the 45-base CDR3 DNA is kept, in frame starting at base 1. The germline V gene (reference sequence) specifies MNHNY as CDR1 and SVGAGI as CDR2. V is pruned by 8 bases and J by 5 bases, leaving 13 bases of the junction without a gene match. This record belongs to a study of blood T cell repertoires in COVID-19 (dated by TCRdb to the early 2020s). Context from the whole study: Samples from collaborators originated in the United States, Italy and Spain and spanned both the acute and convalescent phases of COVID-19. The prospective study material was composed of cDNA or gDNA derived from T cells, B-cell-depleted T cells, or PBMCs. Subjects who had been exposed to COVID-19, were actively infected with it, or had recovered from it provided the deeply sampled blood TCRbeta repertoires that made up the dataset. The repertoires were released in a freely available public database meant as a resource for research on the immune response to SARS-CoV-2. The samples were drawn from two sources: the first 160 participants of the ongoing ImmuneRACE study, and fewer than 1,500 subjects contributed by 6 global collaborators. Nearly every sample came with metadata listing a de-identified subject ID, COVID-19 status, age in years and sex. Where available, HLA class I and class II types were taken from metadata supplied by the sample provider and were not determined by assay-based typing. The study at large found these results: The quantity of clinical and demographic metadata differed by source and by participant and was supplied without curation.

TCRbeta CDR3 regions were amplified from genomic DNA using the immunoSEQ Assay, a bias-controlled multiplex PCR. On the study's bioinformatics: The number of nucleated cells in each sample was estimated by amplification of reference gene primers within the assay. To quantify the absolute abundance of each unique TCRbeta CDR3 rearrangement, sequence reads were collapsed and filtered. Productive Simpson clonality was computed per sample as the square root of Simpson's diversity index over productive rearrangements. TCRdb re-hosts the immuneACCESS table, in-frame sequences only. Its copies lack some clones; in the studies checked, an unresolved V gene accounts for under half of them, and the cause for the rest is not known. The DNA gave D and trimming, while V, J and clone size come from that table. The sample profile shows about 53,000 clones; 87% of them were found once. Together, the top ten hold approximately 3.8% of the sample.

This chain joins TRBV6-6 to TRBJ1-1; a stretch of 8 junction bases matches TRBD1. The sample was peripheral blood. The sequence derives from a man aged 50 or older with acute or convalescent COVID-19. This receptor has the CDR3 CASLTHTGGRTEAFF. The DNA sequence is TGTGCCAGCCTTACCCACACAGGGGGAAGGACTGAAGCTTTCTTT.